The 22 T cell receptor beta chains below come from one sample, sequenced in a study of CXCR3-negative and CXCR3-positive naive CD8 T cells. Whole-study findings and limits: TRB CDR3 hydrophobicity was greater in CXCR3-positive naive cells than in CXCR3-negative naive cells.

Their recognized antigens are unknown. Each TRB cDNA library was prepared by 5' RACE (with UMI labels). One entry per CDR3 protein, without DNA, is what TCRdb gives after re-calling the 5' RACE reads. Here the sample table reports some 54,000 distinct CDR3 sequences. Specimen: naive CXCR3+ CD8+ T cells from blood. Subset specified: CD45RO-CCR7+CD27+CD95- naive CD8+ T cells expressing CXCR3 (TNR3+). The receptor set was obtained from a human donor in good health. Some clones in this sample may be carry-over from other donors' samples.

The chain combines TRBV29-1 with TRBJ2-1; TCRdb's assignment of TRBD1 cannot be checked, as there is no DNA. There are 12 residues in the CDR3. CDR1 and CDR2 (germline): SQVTM, ANQGSEA. This CDR3 reads CSVVTGVGEQFF.

The CDR3 sequence is CSVRLAGRGEQFF. The chain couples TRBV29-1 to TRBJ2-1; checking the TCRdb D call of TRBD2 is not possible without DNA. This CDR3 spans 13 amino acids. Germline CDR1 and CDR2: SQVTM and ANQGSEA.

V and J are TRBV12-5 and TRBJ2-6; as DNA is missing, the TRBD1 call by TCRdb cannot be tested. Germline V CDR1 and CDR2: LGHNT, FRNRAP. This CDR3 region has 21 residues. Here the CDR3 reads CASGLAPYGAGVTTGANVLTF. Combining the CDR3 with reference TRBV12-5 and TRBJ2-6 gives the whole variable domain DARVTQTPRHKVTEMGQEVTMRCQPILGHNTVFWYRQTMMQGLELLAYFRNRAPLDDSGMPKDRFSAEMPDATLATLKIQPSEPRDSAVYFCASGLAPYGAGVTTGANVLTFGAGSRLTVL.

The rearrangement uses TRBV29-1 and TRBJ2-1; TCRdb reports TRBD1, a call that lacks DNA to check it against. The CDR3 runs 17 residues. Looked up from germline, CDR1 is SQVTM and CDR2 is ANQGSEA. The chain's CDR3 is CSVEVSGPRGLYNEQFF.

The rearrangement links TRBV29-1 to TRBJ1-1. Germline V gene sequence: CDR1 SQVTM, CDR2 ANQGSEA. This CDR3 contains 11 residues. The CDR3 reads CSAESNTEAFF.

The chain links TRBV25-1 to TRBJ2-3; the D call from TCRdb, TRBD2, cannot be confirmed without DNA. Germline V lookup: CDR1 MGHDK, CDR2 SYGVNS. There are 14 residues in the CDR3. This CDR3 is CASTEGGSTDTQYF.

The V gene is TRBV28, the J gene TRBJ1-2; TCRdb lists TRBD1, though no DNA is available to test this call. Germline V gene sequence: CDR1 MDHEN, CDR2 SYDVKM. The CDR3 totals 14 residues. CDR3 protein: CAPRIQGLFYGYTF.

The chain carries TRBV29-1 and TRBJ1-3. The CDR3 length is 13 residues. CDR1 and CDR2 from the germline V gene are SQVTM and ANQGSEA. The CDR3 loop is CSVVYVSGNTIYF.

The CDR3 spells CASSSGLLAFF. The gene calls are TRBV27 and TRBJ1-1; TCRdb's assignment of TRBD1 cannot be checked, as there is no DNA. Germline CDR1 is MNHEY and CDR2 is SMNVEV (reference sequence). The CDR3 runs to 11 residues.

V and J are TRBV7-9 and TRBJ1-5; lacking DNA, the TRBD1 call made by TCRdb goes unchecked. CDR1 is SEHNR and CDR2 is FQNEAQ in the germline V gene (reference sequence). The CDR3 length is 16 residues. Here the CDR3 reads CASSPSTGGSNQPQHF.

V usage is TRBV27 and J usage is TRBJ2-7; TCRdb's D call of TRBD2 is untestable without DNA. Germline V gene data show CDR1 as MNHEY and CDR2 as SMNVEV (reference sequence). The CDR3 extends over 13 amino acids. CDR3 loop: CASSLGPSYEQYF.

This chain links TRBV20-1 with TRBJ2-7; the TCRdb call, TRBD1, lacks DNA for checking. The V gene's germline CDR1 is DFQATT and CDR2 SNEGSKA (reference sequence). This CDR3 contains 13 residues. The CDR3 reads CSVVHSPRDEQYF.

CDR3 residues: CAISGQLNEKLFF. The rearrangement joins TRBV7-9 to TRBJ1-4; no DNA is available, so the TRBD1 call from TCRdb remains unchecked. There are 13 residues in the CDR3. Germline V CDR1 and CDR2: SEHNR, FQNEAQ (reference sequence). Looking up the rest from reference TRBV7-9 and TRBJ1-4 gives the full variable domain: DTGVSQNPRHKITKRGQNVTFRCDPISEHNRLYWYRQTLGQGPEFLTYFQNEAQLEKSRLLSDRFSAERPKGSFSTLEIQRTEQGDSAMYLCAISGQLNEKLFFGSGTQLSVL.

The gene calls are TRBV4-3 and TRBJ2-7; the D gene TCRdb calls, TRBD1, cannot be checked with no DNA. In germline, CDR1 is LGHNA, CDR2 YSLEER. CDR3 length: 14 residues. The CDR3 spells CASSHGTGSEEQYF.

The chain has TRBV12-3 or TRBV12-4 and TRBJ2-2; as DNA is missing, the TRBD1 call by TCRdb cannot be tested. The CDR3 loop spans 14 amino acids. CDR3 sequence reads: CASRPTGNTGELFF.

This chain uses TRBV6-5 with TRBJ2-7; TCRdb's D call, TRBD1, is unchecked because there is no DNA. Germline V gene data show CDR1 as MNHEY and CDR2 as SVGAGI. This CDR3 spans 16 amino acids. CDR3 protein: CASSYSLGTGVFEQYF.

The V call is TRBV4-3, the J call TRBJ2-3; as DNA is missing, the TRBD2 call by TCRdb cannot be tested. Germline V gene data show CDR1 as LGHNA and CDR2 as YSLEER. This CDR3 region has 17 residues. The CDR3: CAGSQDRASGTTDTQYF.

The chain links TRBV19 to TRBJ1-1; there is no DNA to check the TCRdb D call of TRBD1. The CDR3 contains 12 residues. The germline CDR1 and CDR2 sequences are LNHDA and SQIVND (reference sequence). The CDR3 loop is CASSPLRAEAFF. Drawing the rest from reference TRBV19 and TRBJ1-1, the complete variable domain is DGGITQSPKYLFRKEGQNVTLSCEQNLNHDAMYWYRQDPGQGLRLIYYSQIVNDFQKGDIAEGYSVSREKKESFPLTVTSAQKNPTAFYLCASSPLRAEAFFGQGTRLTVV.

The gene calls are TRBV7-6 and TRBJ1-1. The CDR3 covers 14 residues. Germline V gives CDR1 SGHVS, CDR2 FNYEAQ. Here the CDR3 reads CASSRAQLNTEAFF. Drawing the rest from reference TRBV7-6 and TRBJ1-1, the complete variable domain is GAGVSQSPRYKVTKRGQDVALRCDPISGHVSLYWYRQALGQGPEFLTYFNYEAQQDKSGLPNDRFSAERPEGSISTLTIQRTEQRDSAMYRCASSRAQLNTEAFFGQGTRLTVV.

The chain is built from TRBV27 and TRBJ2-7; TCRdb's D call of TRBD1 is untestable without DNA. CDR1 and CDR2 from the germline V gene are MNHEY and SMNVEV (reference sequence). The CDR3 is 16 amino acids. This chain's CDR3 is CASSLSRGAMIYEQYF.

The chain combines TRBV25-1 with TRBJ1-5; lacking DNA, the TRBD1 call made by TCRdb goes unchecked. The CDR3 is 15 amino acids. Germline lookup yields CDR1 MGHDK and CDR2 SYGVNS. CDR3 amino acids: CASQQGDDGNQPQHF. Based on the CDR3 plus reference TRBV25-1 and TRBJ1-5, the full variable domain is EADIYQTPRYLVIGTGKKITLECSQTMGHDKMYWYQQDPGMELHLIHYSYGVNSTEKGDLSSESTVSRIRTEHFPLTLESARPSHTSQYLCASQQGDDGNQPQHFGDGTRLSIL.

Here the CDR3 reads CASSTGGTEAFF. The chain recombines TRBV13 with TRBJ1-1; the TCRdb D gene call, TRBD1, has no DNA to confirm it. The germline gives CDR1 PRHDT, CDR2 FYEKMQ (reference sequence). The length of the CDR3 is 12 residues.